Below, 21 T cell receptor beta chains from the same sample are listed, as sequenced in a study of shared clonotypes between healthy human individuals. Profiled with immunoSEQ multiplex PCR; TCRdb holds only in-frame clones, not every one. The profile shows 2 million to 2.5 million clones, just over 90% of them singletons. Sample: naive CD4+ T cells from PBMCs. Subset indicated: CD45RA+ positively selected. The receptor set was obtained from a man between 18 and 35 years old in good health. Some clones in this sample may be carry-over from other donors' samples.

The table lists this clone with a count of one. The chain joins TRBV4-2 to TRBJ2-2; 8 positions agree with TRBD2. The CDR3 consists of 15 residues. The V gene's germline CDR1 is LGHNA and CDR2 YNFKEQ. V shed 3 bases and J 5 bases; nucleotides not matched to a gene: 5. CDR3: CASSQGLDFTGELFF. DNA for the CDR3: TGTGCCAGCAGCCAGGGACTAGACTTTACCGGGGAGCTGTTTTTT.

The chain joins TRBV19 to TRBJ2-7; 10 positions agree with TRBD2. The CDR3 totals 16 residues. CDR1 LNHDA and CDR2 SQIVND come from the germline V gene (reference sequence). Trimming cost V 5 bases and J 0 bases; bases outside gene matches: 7. CDR3 sequence: CASSVGLATTSYEQYF. The CDR3 DNA is TGTGCCAGTAGTGTGGGACTAGCGACGACCTCCTACGAGCAGTACTTC.

V gene TRBV10-3 combines with J gene TRBJ2-3; D uncertain. The CDR3 totals 15 residues. V lost 3 bases and J 0 bases, leaving 10 bases between the germline ends. Germline-derived CDR1 and CDR2 are ENHRY and SYGVKD. As DNA, the CDR3 is TGTGCCATCAGTGAATGGGTCACGAGCACAGATACGCAGTATTTT. It yields the protein CAISEWVTSTDTQYF.

The chain uses TRBV5-1 and TRBJ2-1, with TRBD2 matching over 8 bases. V shed 3 bases, J shed 3 bases, and the junction held 11 bases outside the gene matches. The CDR3 has 17 amino acids. Germline-derived CDR1 and CDR2 are SGHRS and YFSETQ. CDR3 sequence (DNA): TGCGCCAGCAGCTCGATGAGCGGGAGCGCAGGCTACAATGAGCAGTTCTTC. Protein: CASSSMSGSAGYNEQFF.

V usage is TRBV28 and J usage is TRBJ2-1; D might be TRBD1 or TRBD2, each matching 5 bases. CDR3 size: 19 residues. Deletions cut 1 base from V and 7 bases from J, with 26 bases between. Germline loops: CDR1 MDHEN, CDR2 SYDVKM. The chain's CDR3 is CASSLYAGTARFTPNEQFF. CDR3 sequence (DNA): TGTGCCAGCAGTTTATACGCAGGGACGGCAAGATTTACACCTAATGAGCAGTTCTTC.

CDR3 residues: CASSKGQGGWLWNGYTF. CDR3 nucleotides: TGCGCCAGCAGCAAAGGACAGGGCGGGTGGTTGTGGAATGGCTACACCTTC. V gene TRBV5-1 combines with J gene TRBJ1-2, with 8 bases matching TRBD1. The V gene's germline CDR1 is SGHRS and CDR2 YFSETQ. The CDR3 contains 17 residues. Unmatched junction bases numbered 17, after V lost 4 bases and J lost 6 bases.

This clone showed up just a few times. The chain employs TRBV6-1 and TRBJ1-1; no reliable D call. The CDR3 runs to 15 residues. Looked up from germline, CDR1 is MNHNS and CDR2 is SASEGT. Trimming pared 7 bases from V and 0 bases from J, leaving 15 bases between. The CDR3, as DNA: TGTGCCAGCACAAAGGGTAGGGCGTTGAACACTGAAGCTTTCTTT. Protein sequence: CASTKGRALNTEAFF.

This sequence joins TRBV15 and TRBJ2-7; 10 bases agree with TRBD1. Losses at the gene ends were 6 bases for V and 6 bases for J; bases not matched to a gene: 2. Germline loops: CDR1 LNHNV, CDR2 YYDKDF (reference sequence). This CDR3 is built from 12 residues. The CDR3 region is CATRGQGLEQYF. In nucleotides, the CDR3 is TGTGCCACCAGGGGACAGGGGCTCGAGCAGTACTTC.

The chain is built from TRBV29-1 and TRBJ2-7; 9 bases agree with TRBD1. The CDR3 has 14 residues. V shed 4 bases, J shed 5 bases, and the junction held 9 bases outside the gene matches. CDR1 is SQVTM, CDR2 ANQGSEA, per germline. The CDR3 spells CSVAGTGLSHEQYF. The CDR3 DNA reads as TGCAGCGTTGCCGGGACAGGGTTGAGCCACGAGCAGTACTTC.

The V gene is TRBV7-2, the J gene TRBJ1-2; TRBD1 is a possible D gene (5 bases). This CDR3 contains 16 residues. The germline gives CDR1 SGHTA, CDR2 FQGNSA. V was shortened by 1 base and J by 3 bases, with 15 bases between the two germline ends. CDR3 sequence (DNA): TGTGCCAGCAGCTTAGAGTCTGGGCAGGGCGACTATGGCTACACCTTC. Its protein product is CASSLESGQGDYGYTF.

The rearrangement joins TRBV7-9 to TRBJ1-3; no clear D gene. Germline V gene lookup returns CDR1 SEHNR and CDR2 FQNEAQ (reference sequence). There are 14 residues in the CDR3. Between the trimmed V and J ends, which lost 8 bases and 0 bases, there was a span of 11 bases. This CDR3 reads CASGPSSSGNTIYF. CDR3 in DNA: TGTGCCAGCGGTCCTTCAAGCTCTGGAAACACCATATATTTT.

The table lists this clone with a count of one. V usage is TRBV14 and J usage is TRBJ1-2, with 7 bases matching TRBD1. Germline V CDR1 and CDR2: SGHDN, FVKESK. V dropped 5 bases and J dropped 4; count of bases not matched to a gene: 4. The CDR3 covers 13 residues. The CDR3 loop is CASSAGTAYGYTF. The CDR3 DNA reads as TGTGCCAGCAGCGCCGGGACAGCCTATGGCTACACCTTC.

This clone was detected only a few times. This chain links TRBV30 with TRBJ1-5; no clear D. From germline, CDR1 is GTSNPN and CDR2 SVGIG (reference sequence). The germline V and J ends were trimmed by 3 bases and 10 bases, with 7 bases remaining between them. CDR3 length: 10 amino acids. The CDR3: CAWSIQPQHF. The CDR3 DNA follows: TGTGCCTGGAGCATCCAACCCCAGCATTTT.

The chain employs TRBV18 and TRBJ1-3; D is unclear. The germline V and J ends were trimmed by 2 bases and 3 bases, with 14 bases remaining between them. CDR1 is KGHSH and CDR2 is LQKENI in the germline V gene. CDR3 length equals 16 residues. CDR3 sequence: CASSPVEGGYGNTIYF. The CDR3 nucleotides read TGTGCCAGCTCACCAGTAGAGGGAGGCTATGGAAACACCATATATTTT.

The chain recombines TRBV28 with TRBJ2-5, with D unclear. V was shortened by 4 bases and J by 5 bases, with 8 bases between the two germline ends. This CDR3 is built from 12 residues. CDR1 is MDHEN, CDR2 SYDVKM, per germline. CDR3 region: CASSYLGETQYF. CDR3 nucleotide sequence: TGTGCCAGCAGTTACCTCGGGGAGACCCAGTACTTC.

The CDR3 reads CASSLSGTDNTGELFF. The CDR3 DNA reads as TGCGCCAGCAGCTTGTCCGGGACAGACAACACCGGGGAGCTGTTTTTT. This chain links TRBV5-1 with TRBJ2-2, with 7 bases fitting TRBD1. Germline CDR1 and CDR2: SGHRS and YFSETQ. The V and J ends lost 1 base and 2 bases, in that order; junction bases with no gene match: 5. The CDR3 is made up of 16 amino acids.

This clone was detected only a few times. Other DNA sequences from this sample encode an identical CDR3 as well. This chain joins TRBV5-1 and TRBJ1-1; D is perhaps TRBD1 (6 bases). V lost 0 bases to trimming and J lost 1 base, with 10 bases between them. Germline assignment: CDR1 SGHRS and CDR2 YFSETQ. The CDR3 runs 15 residues. The CDR3 bases are TGCGCCAGCAGCTTGGTTGGGGGGGCGAACACTGAAGCTTTCTTT. Translating it yields CASSLVGGANTEAFF.

Remarks on this clone: This CDR3 is also generated by other DNA sequences in the sample. This sequence joins TRBV6-5 and TRBJ2-7; 8 bases are a match to TRBD1. The germline CDR1 and CDR2 sequences are MNHEY and SVGAGI. The CDR3 is made up of 15 amino acids. J gave up 3 bases and V 0 bases, and 4 bases lay outside the gene matches. This chain's CDR3 is CASSYSTGESYEQYF. CDR3 bases: TGTGCCAGCAGTTACTCGACAGGGGAGAGCTACGAGCAGTACTTC.

This clone has more than one count but fewer than ten. Other DNA variants within this sample encode the same CDR3. V gene TRBV29-1 combines with J gene TRBJ1-2; D uncertain. Trimming removed 4 bases at V and 8 bases at J, with 8 bases between. The CDR3 is made up of 10 amino acids. Germline CDR1 is SQVTM and CDR2 is ANQGSEA. Written as DNA, the CDR3 is TGCAGCGTTGCTACCGTGGGCTACACCTTC. Protein product: CSVATVGYTF.

CDR3 sequence: CASSEYRQGLYNEQFF. The CDR3 DNA reads TGTGCCAGCAGTGAATATCGACAGGGGCTATACAATGAGCAGTTCTTC. This chain uses TRBV6-1 with TRBJ2-1, with 8 bases lining up with TRBD1. Germline CDR1 reads MNHNS; CDR2 reads SASEGT. V shed 2 bases, J shed 4 bases, and the junction held 7 bases outside the gene matches. There are 16 residues in the CDR3.

The gene calls are TRBV19 and TRBJ2-1; 15 nucleotides match TRBD2. With 6 bases clipped from V and 1 base from J, the junction kept 4 bases outside the gene matches. This CDR3 comprises 17 residues. Germline CDR1 and CDR2: LNHDA and SQIVND (reference sequence). CDR3: CASSWTSGRGSYNEQFF. The DNA for the CDR3 is TGTGCCAGTAGCTGGACTAGCGGGAGGGGATCCTACAATGAGCAGTTCTTC.